This note documents a single T cell receptor beta chain sequence. Antigen: not known. Through a sample-barcoded 5' primer and a J-beta primer mix, a second PCR was run for roughly 6 to 12 cycles. TCRdb ran MiXCR on the 5' RACE reads and lists one entry per CDR3 protein. This table holds around 2 million distinct CDR3 sequences, about 39% found once. The data are from a study of blood T cells in healthy people across ages. There are 12 residues in the CDR3. From germline, CDR1 is MDHEN and CDR2 SYDVKM. Study-wide points: Naive T cell percentage by flow cytometry tracked strongly with beta diversity. Roughly linear declines in TCR beta diversity per million T cells occurred with age.

This TCR came from a human donor in good health. The genes are TRBV28 and TRBJ2-1; D is ambiguous. The assigned J gene may be wrong: the sequence end matches TRBJ2-7 better. The material sequenced was blood. CDR3 DNA sequence: TGTGCCAGCAGTACAGCCTACAATGAGCAGTACTTC. The encoded protein is CASSTAYNEQYF.